The entry below describes one TCR beta chain. The sample belongs to a study of blood T cell repertoires in COVID-19. Study overall: Both acute and convalescent COVID-19 samples were obtained from the United States, Italy and Spain. In each case, the material was cDNA or gDNA derived from T cells, B-cell-depleted T cells, or PBMCs.

Original methodology: Estimation of nucleated cell counts was performed using reference gene primer amplification. Method: immunoSEQ multiplex PCR; TCRdb's copy keeps in-frame clones and lacks some. Clonal size and the V and J genes are those of that table, whereas D and trimming came from the DNA. The sample shows approximately 300,000 clones, about 83% of them seen only once. The V gene end was trimmed by 6 bases and the J gene end by 3 bases; junction bases not matched to a gene: 2. Per the germline V gene, CDR1 is MNHEY and CDR2 is SVGAGI. The CDR3 runs 13 residues. The receptor's source is a woman aged 45 to 65 with acute or convalescent COVID-19. The gene calls are TRBV6-5 and TRBJ1-2; 9 positions match TRBD1. Material: peripheral blood. The CDR3 nucleotides are TGTGCCAGCAGGCGGACAGGGGACTATGGCTACACCTTC. This sequence encodes CASRRTGDYGYTF.